This TCR beta chain was retrieved from a study of graft-versus-host responses after intestinal transplantation. Study summary: All recipients got anti-thymocyte globulin induction, then tacrolimus and steroids for roughly three years.

Here immunoSEQ multiplex PCR was the method, and the copy in TCRdb shows in-frame clones only, minus some. Altogether approximately 99,000 clones are present, about nine tenths being singletons, with the ten largest covering over 0.06%. This CDR3 region has 16 residues. Germline V CDR1 and CDR2: SGHVS, FNYEAQ. The V segment lost 1 base and the J segment 2 bases; nucleotides outside the gene matches: 3. Points on this clone: Antigen unknown.

The sample consisted of unstimulated CD8+ T cells sorted from spleen or lymph node cells, taken before transplant. The gene calls are TRBV7-6 and TRBJ2-1; 9 positions agree with TRBD2. This TCR derives from a human donor who was the organ donor for an intestinal transplant. The DNA of the CDR3 is TGTGCCAGCAGCTTAGGGGGCGGGAGGGCCTACAATGAGCAGTTCTTC. Encoded protein: CASSLGGGRAYNEQFF.